This T cell receptor beta chain was sequenced in a study of blood T cells in healthy people across ages. The second PCR ran about 6 to 11 cycles with a sample-barcoded 5' primer and J-beta primers. One entry per CDR3 protein results from TCRdb running MiXCR on the 5' RACE reads. The profile shows about 970,000 distinct CDR3 sequences, roughly 50% of them singletons. CDR3 size: 15 residues. Germline CDR1 is MNHEY and CDR2 is SVGEGT. V lost 2 bases and J lost 2, with 13 bases in between. The clonotype was recovered from a woman aged 55-70 years in good health. Source material: blood. V is TRBV6-2 or TRBV6-3 and J is TRBJ2-7; possibly TRBD1 or TRBD2 for D (5 bases each). DNA for the CDR3: TGTGCCAGCAGTTACCGAGGGGACGGAGCCTACGAGCAGTACTTC. Residues: CASSYRGDGAYEQYF.